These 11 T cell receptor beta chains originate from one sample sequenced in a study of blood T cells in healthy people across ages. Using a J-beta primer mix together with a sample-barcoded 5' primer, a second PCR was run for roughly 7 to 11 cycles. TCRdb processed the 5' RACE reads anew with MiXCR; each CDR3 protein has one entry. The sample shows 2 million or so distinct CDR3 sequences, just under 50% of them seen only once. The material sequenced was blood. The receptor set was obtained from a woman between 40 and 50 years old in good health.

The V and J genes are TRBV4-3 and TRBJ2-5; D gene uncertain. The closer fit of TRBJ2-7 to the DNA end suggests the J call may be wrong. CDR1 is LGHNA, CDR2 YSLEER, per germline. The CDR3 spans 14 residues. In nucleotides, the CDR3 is TGCGCCAGCAGCCAAGACCCAGGTCCCTACGAGCAGTACTTC. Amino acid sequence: CASSQDPGPYEQYF.

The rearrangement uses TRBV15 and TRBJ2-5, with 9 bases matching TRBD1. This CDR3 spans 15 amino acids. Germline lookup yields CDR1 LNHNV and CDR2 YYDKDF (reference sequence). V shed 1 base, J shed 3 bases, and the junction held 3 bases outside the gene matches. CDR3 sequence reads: CATSRVGTGKETQYF. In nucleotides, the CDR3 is TGTGCCACCAGCAGAGTAGGGACAGGGAAAGAGACCCAGTACTTC.

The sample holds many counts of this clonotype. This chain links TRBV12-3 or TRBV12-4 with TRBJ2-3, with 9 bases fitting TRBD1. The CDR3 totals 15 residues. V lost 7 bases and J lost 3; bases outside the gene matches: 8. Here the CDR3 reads CASKKTGGWTDTQYF. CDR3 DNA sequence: TGTGCCAGCAAAAAAACAGGGGGCTGGACAGATACGCAGTATTTT.

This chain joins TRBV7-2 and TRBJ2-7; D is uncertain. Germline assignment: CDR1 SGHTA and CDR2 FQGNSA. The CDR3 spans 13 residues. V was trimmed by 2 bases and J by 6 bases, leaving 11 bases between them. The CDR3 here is CASSLIGLSEQYF. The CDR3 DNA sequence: TGTGCCAGCAGCTTAATCGGGCTCTCCGAGCAGTACTTC.

The CDR3 DNA reads TGTGCCAGCAGTTTGTTAGTTGGACAGGAGAACAATGAGCAGTTCTTC. This sequence encodes CASSLLVGQENNEQFF. The V and J genes are TRBV28 and TRBJ2-1; 7 bases map to TRBD1. V trimming: 3 bases; J trimming: 5 bases; junction bases outside the gene matches: 10. The length of the CDR3 is 16 residues. Germline CDR1 reads MDHEN; CDR2 reads SYDVKM.

The DNA of the CDR3 is TGTGCCAGTATGGGGACCGAAACCTACAATGAGCAGTTCTTC. Translation: CASMGTETYNEQFF. V is TRBV19 and J is TRBJ2-1, with D possibly being TRBD1 or TRBD2 (5 bases each). The CDR3 sequence is 14 residues long. Germline-derived CDR1 and CDR2 are LNHDA and SQIVND (reference sequence). Between the trimmed V and J ends, which lost 7 bases and 2 bases, there was a span of 12 bases. The whole variable domain, remainder taken from reference TRBV19 and TRBJ2-1, is DGGITQSPKYLFRKEGQNVTLSCEQNLNHDAMYWYRQDPGQGLRLIYYSQIVNDFQKGDIAEGYSVSREKKESFPLTVTSAQKNPTAFYLCASMGTETYNEQFFGPGTRLTVL.

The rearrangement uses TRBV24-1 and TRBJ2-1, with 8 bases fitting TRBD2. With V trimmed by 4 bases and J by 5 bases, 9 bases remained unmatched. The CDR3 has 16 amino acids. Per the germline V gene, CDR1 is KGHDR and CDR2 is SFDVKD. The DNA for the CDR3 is TGTGCCACCAGTGACCCCCGGACTAGCAAAAACAATGAGCAGTTCTTC. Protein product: CATSDPRTSKNNEQFF.

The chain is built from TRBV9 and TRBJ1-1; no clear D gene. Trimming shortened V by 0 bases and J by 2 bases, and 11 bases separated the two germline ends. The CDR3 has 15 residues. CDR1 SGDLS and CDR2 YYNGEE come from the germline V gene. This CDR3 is CASSVGSLGNTEAFF. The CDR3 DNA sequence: TGTGCCAGCAGCGTAGGATCGTTAGGAAACACTGAAGCTTTCTTT. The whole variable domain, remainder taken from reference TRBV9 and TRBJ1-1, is DSGVTQTPKHLITATGQRVTLRCSPRSGDLSVYWYQQSLDQGLQFLIQYYNGEERAKGNILERFSAQQFPDLHSELNLSSLELGDSALYFCASSVGSLGNTEAFFGQGTRLTVV.

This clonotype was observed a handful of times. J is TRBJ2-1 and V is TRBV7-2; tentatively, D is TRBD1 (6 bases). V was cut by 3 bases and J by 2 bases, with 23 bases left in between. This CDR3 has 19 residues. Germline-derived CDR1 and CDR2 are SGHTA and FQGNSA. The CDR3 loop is CASSFPGSGGGQTYNEQFF. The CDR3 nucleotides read TGTGCCAGCAGCTTCCCTGGTTCGGGTGGGGGCCAAACCTACAATGAGCAGTTCTTC. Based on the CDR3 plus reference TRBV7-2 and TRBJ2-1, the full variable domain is GAGVSQSPSNKVTEKGKDVELRCDPISGHTALYWYRQSLGQGLEFLIYFQGNSAPDKSGLPSDRFSAERTGGSVSTLTIQRTQQEDSAVYLCASSFPGSGGGQTYNEQFFGPGTRLTVL.

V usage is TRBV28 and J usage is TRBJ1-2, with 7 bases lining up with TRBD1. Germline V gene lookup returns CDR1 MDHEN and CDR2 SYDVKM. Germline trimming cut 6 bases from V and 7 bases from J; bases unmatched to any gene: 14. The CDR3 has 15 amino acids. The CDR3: CASSLTGRTISGYTF. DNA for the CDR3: TGTGCCAGCAGCTTGACAGGGAGAACCATATCTGGCTACACCTTC.

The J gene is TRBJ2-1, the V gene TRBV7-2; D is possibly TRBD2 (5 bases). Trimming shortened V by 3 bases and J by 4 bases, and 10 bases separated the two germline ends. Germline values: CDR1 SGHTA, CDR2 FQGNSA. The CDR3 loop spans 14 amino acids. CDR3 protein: CASSFVARYNEQFF. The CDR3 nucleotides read TGTGCCAGCAGCTTCGTAGCGAGGTACAATGAGCAGTTCTTC. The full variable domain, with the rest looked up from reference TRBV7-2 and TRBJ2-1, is GAGVSQSPSNKVTEKGKDVELRCDPISGHTALYWYRQSLGQGLEFLIYFQGNSAPDKSGLPSDRFSAERTGGSVSTLTIQRTQQEDSAVYLCASSFVARYNEQFFGPGTRLTVL.